This TCR beta chain was sequenced for a study of early T cells in non-severe SARS-CoV-2 infection. Study-level findings and limits: A preference for anti-spike CD8 responses marked VDJdb matching, which missed private and CD4 specificities.

Each cDNA molecule carried a unique molecular identifier. TCRdb recomputed calls from the 5' RACE reads with MiXCR, one row per CDR3 protein. The sample has roughly 66,000 distinct CDR3 sequences, less than 9.5% seen once. The V and J ends lost 2 bases and 0 bases respectively, with 14 bases between them. The CDR3 totals 16 residues. Germline values: CDR1 SGHAT, CDR2 FQNNGV. This clonotype has more than one count but fewer than ten. Antigen: not known. The sequencing input was whole blood. This TCR derives from an adult who was a healthcare worker with PCR-confirmed SARS-CoV-2 infection or an uninfected control (not recorded which). The chain uses TRBV11-2 and TRBJ2-7, with D maybe TRBD1 (5 bases). The CDR3 spells CASSLRGWLPSYEQYF. CDR3 nucleotides: TGTGCCAGCAGCTTAAGGGGCTGGCTCCCCTCCTACGAGCAGTACTTC.